The 20 T cell receptor beta chains listed next were all sequenced from one sample in a study of cytomegalovirus exposure and HLA in healthy donors. A multiplex PCR was run with 60 Vbeta primers and 13 Jbeta primers. The assay was immunoSEQ multiplex PCR, and TCRdb's table has in-frame clones only and misses some. The sample has over 120,000 clones, around 80% seen once. Sequenced sample: PBMCs. These TCRs come from a middle-aged man in good health and CMV-seronegative.

This rearrangement joins TRBV6-5 to TRBJ1-5; possibly TRBD1 for D (5 bases). The germline gives CDR1 MNHEY, CDR2 SVGAGI. The V end lost 6 bases, the J end lost 5 bases, and 14 bases lay between the germline ends. CDR3 length: 14 amino acids. CDR3 amino acids: CASSRTPGDQPQHF. The CDR3 DNA follows: TGTGCCAGCAGCCGGACACCGGGAGATCAGCCCCAGCATTTT.

This clone was detected only a few times. The chain couples TRBV30 to TRBJ2-5; D is perhaps TRBD2 (6 bases). The V and J ends lost 4 bases and 11 bases respectively, with 14 bases between them. The CDR3 is 11 amino acids. The germline CDR1 and CDR2 sequences are GTSNPN and SVGIG (reference sequence). CDR3 sequence: CAWTPGGEQYF. CDR3 bases: TGTGCCTGGACCCCAGGAGGGGAGCAGTACTTC.

The chain has TRBV5-1 and TRBJ2-7; 7 bases match TRBD1. The germline CDR1 and CDR2 sequences are SGHRS and YFSETQ. V was clipped by 0 bases and J by 7 bases; unmatched bases: 10. The CDR3 sequence is 15 residues long. The CDR3 spells CASSLGQGEFEEQYF. Written as DNA, the CDR3 is TGCGCCAGCAGCTTGGGACAGGGAGAGTTTGAGGAGCAGTACTTC.

The chain links TRBV11-3 to TRBJ2-7; 15 bases agree with TRBD2. The CDR3 has 14 residues. The V segment lost 8 bases and the J segment 2 bases; nucleotides outside the gene matches: 1. Germline CDR1 reads SGHNT; CDR2 reads YENEEA. This CDR3 reads CASGTSGGTYEQYF. CDR3 in DNA: TGTGCCAGCGGGACTAGCGGGGGGACCTACGAGCAGTACTTC.

This sequence joins TRBV11-3 and TRBJ1-6; D not resolved. V dropped 3 bases and J dropped 0 bases, with 6 bases sitting between them. This CDR3 comprises 15 residues. Germline CDR1 and CDR2: SGHNT and YENEEA. CDR3 loop: CASSFRSSYNSPLHF. As DNA, the CDR3 is TGTGCCAGCAGCTTTCGGAGCTCCTATAATTCACCCCTCCACTTT.

The chain combines TRBV5-5 with TRBJ2-4; D is perhaps TRBD2 (5 bases). Trimming left V 7 bases short and J 2 bases short, with 19 bases between. Germline lookup yields CDR1 SGHKS and CDR2 YYEKEE (reference sequence). This CDR3 contains 16 residues. CDR3 DNA sequence: TGTGCCAGCTGTTGGTTCGGGGAGCACTCCAAAAACATTCAGTACTTC. It yields the protein CASCWFGEHSKNIQYF.

This chain joins TRBV19 and TRBJ1-2, with D possibly TRBD1 on 5 matching bases. The germline V gene has CDR1 LNHDA and CDR2 SQIVND (reference sequence). The CDR3 totals 13 residues. V was shortened by 3 bases and J by 8 bases, with 13 bases between the two germline ends. CDR3 in amino acids: CASSMKMGRGYTF. The CDR3 coding sequence is TGTGCCAGTAGTATGAAGATGGGGCGAGGCTACACCTTC. Full variable domain (rest looked up from reference TRBV19 and TRBJ1-2): DGGITQSPKYLFRKEGQNVTLSCEQNLNHDAMYWYRQDPGQGLRLIYYSQIVNDFQKGDIAEGYSVSREKKESFPLTVTSAQKNPTAFYLCASSMKMGRGYTFGSGTRLTVV.

This chain joins TRBV19 and TRBJ1-3; 7 nucleotides match TRBD1. Trimming at V came to 5 bases and at J to 0 bases, leaving 7 bases not matched to a gene. CDR3 length: 16 amino acids. The germline gives CDR1 LNHDA, CDR2 SQIVND (reference sequence). The CDR3: CASSPVDRSSGNTIYF. For the CDR3, the DNA is TGTGCCAGTAGTCCCGTGGACAGGAGCTCTGGAAACACCATATATTTT.

The chain employs TRBV4-1 and TRBJ2-7; D is possibly TRBD2 (5 bases). CDR3 length: 14 residues. The germline V gene has CDR1 MGHRA and CDR2 YSYEKL. V lost 1 base to trimming and J lost 3 bases, with 10 bases between them. For the CDR3, the DNA is TGCGCCAGCAGCCAAGTCAGCGGAAACTACGAGCAGTACTTC. Its translation: CASSQVSGNYEQYF.

The genes are TRBV5-6 and TRBJ2-1; a weak D match, TRBD1 (6 bases). V was clipped by 5 bases and J by 5 bases, with 17 bases between them. Germline loops: CDR1 SGHDT, CDR2 YYEEEE. The length of the CDR3 is 15 residues. CDR3 loop: CASSPVGAENNEQFF. As DNA, the CDR3 is TGTGCCAGCAGTCCGGTGGGGGCAGAAAACAATGAGCAGTTCTTC.

The CDR3 nucleotides are TGCGCCAGCAGCTTGGCGGGGAGACCCTACGAGCAGTACTTC. Protein: CASSLAGRPYEQYF. J is TRBJ2-7 and V is TRBV5-1, with D perhaps matching TRBD2 (5 bases). Trimming cost V 0 bases and J 2 bases, with 9 bases left between them. Germline-derived CDR1 and CDR2 are SGHRS and YFSETQ. The CDR3 length is 14 residues.

The chain links TRBV6-5 to TRBJ1-1; D is possibly TRBD1 (5 bases). Trimming left V 5 bases short and J 3 bases short, with 16 bases between. The CDR3 runs to 15 residues. Germline values: CDR1 MNHEY, CDR2 SVGAGI. The chain's CDR3 is CASSVNRDSYTEAFF. The CDR3 DNA reads as TGTGCCAGCAGTGTGAACCGGGACTCCTACACTGAAGCTTTCTTT.

V usage is TRBV7-9 and J usage is TRBJ2-7; 9 nucleotides align to TRBD2. Germline V gene sequence: CDR1 SEHNR, CDR2 FQNEAQ (reference sequence). This CDR3 is 16 amino acids long. The V gene end was trimmed by 5 bases and the J gene end by 3 bases; junction bases not matched to a gene: 11. CDR3 sequence (DNA): TGTGCCAGCAGCGCACTAGCGGGCCCACCCAACTACGAGCAGTACTTC. It specifies CASSALAGPPNYEQYF.

This rearrangement joins TRBV6-1 to TRBJ2-5; D might be TRBD2 (6 bases). Trimming took 4 bases from V and 4 from J, leaving 19 bases between them. Germline values: CDR1 MNHNS, CDR2 SASEGT. The length of the CDR3 is 16 residues. In nucleotides, the CDR3 is TGTGCCAGCAGTGTGGGACTGCAGAACCACGCAGAGACCCAGTACTTC. Its translation is CASSVGLQNHAETQYF.

The chain is built from TRBV6-5 and TRBJ2-3; D remains ambiguous. V gave up 2 bases and J gave up 1 base, with 7 bases separating them. CDR3 length: 14 amino acids. Germline assignment: CDR1 MNHEY and CDR2 SVGAGI. The CDR3: CASSYAGGTDTQYF. For the CDR3, the DNA is TGTGCCAGCAGTTACGCCGGTGGCACAGATACGCAGTATTTT.

The sample holds one count of this clone. The chain employs TRBV9 and TRBJ2-7; TRBD2 matches 8 bases. In germline, CDR1 is SGDLS, CDR2 YYNGEE. With 4 bases clipped from V and 3 bases from J, the junction kept 9 bases outside the gene matches. The CDR3 totals 15 residues. Written as DNA, the CDR3 is TGTGCCAGCAGCCCCACGGGAGGGGGAGGCTACGAGCAGTACTTC. It is translated as CASSPTGGGGYEQYF.

The rearrangement links TRBV5-1 to TRBJ2-3; 7 bases fit TRBD1. This CDR3 has 15 residues. V dropped 6 bases and J dropped 3; count of bases not matched to a gene: 10. Germline assignment: CDR1 SGHRS and CDR2 YFSETQ. The CDR3 is CASTHQGEKTDTQYF. The CDR3 DNA is TGCGCCAGCACCCACCAGGGGGAGAAAACAGATACGCAGTATTTT.

The chain uses TRBV27 and TRBJ1-1; 8 nucleotides match TRBD1. CDR3 length: 15 residues. CDR1 is MNHEY, CDR2 SMNVEV, per germline (reference sequence). The V gene end was trimmed by 5 bases and the J gene end by 4 bases; junction bases not matched to a gene: 9. This chain's CDR3 is CASSTLRGLGTEAFF. The CDR3 nucleotides are TGTGCCAGCAGTACTCTCAGGGGGCTCGGCACTGAAGCTTTCTTT.

The chain carries TRBV2 and TRBJ2-5, with D maybe TRBD1 (6 bases). The CDR3 runs 14 residues. Germline CDR1 reads SNHLY; CDR2 reads FYNNEI. Trimming took off 5 bases at V and 1 base at J, with 11 bases between the two ends. The CDR3 loop reads CASSPGTTQETQYF. The DNA for the CDR3 is TGTGCCAGCAGTCCCGGGACAACCCAAGAGACCCAGTACTTC.

This clone came up a few times. The CDR3 bases are TGTGCCAGCAGCGTAGGACAGGGGATAGATACGCAGTATTTT. Protein product: CASSVGQGIDTQYF. The rearrangement uses TRBV9 and TRBJ2-3; 8 bases line up with TRBD1. V dropped 0 bases and J dropped 5; count of bases not matched to a gene: 2. From germline, CDR1 is SGDLS and CDR2 YYNGEE. The CDR3 has 14 residues.